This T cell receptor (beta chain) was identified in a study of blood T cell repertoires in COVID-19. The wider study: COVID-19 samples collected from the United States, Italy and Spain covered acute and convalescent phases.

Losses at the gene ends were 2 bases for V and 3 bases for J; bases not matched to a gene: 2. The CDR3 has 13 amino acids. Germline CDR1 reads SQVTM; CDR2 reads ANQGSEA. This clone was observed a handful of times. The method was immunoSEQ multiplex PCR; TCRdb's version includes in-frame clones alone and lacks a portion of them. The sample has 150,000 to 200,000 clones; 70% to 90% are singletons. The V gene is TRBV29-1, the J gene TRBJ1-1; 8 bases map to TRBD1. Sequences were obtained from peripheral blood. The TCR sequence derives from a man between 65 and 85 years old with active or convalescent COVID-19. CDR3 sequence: CSVETGGDTEAFF. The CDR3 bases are TGCAGCGTTGAAACAGGGGGGGACACTGAAGCTTTCTTT.